These T cell receptor beta chains were read from a single sample in a study of cytomegalovirus exposure and HLA in healthy donors. The method was immunoSEQ multiplex PCR; TCRdb's version includes in-frame clones alone and lacks a portion of them. The sample contains 150,000 to 200,000 clones, around four fifths of which appear only once. The sequenced sample consisted of PBMCs. These receptors were taken from a young woman in good health and CMV-seropositive. CDR3s include the opening cysteine and the closing phenylalanine or tryptophan. Fields, in order: V gene, J gene, clone size, D gene, CDR3 protein, CDR3 DNA. D genes are given only for firm matches. Expanded clones get a size class; other rows say once, few or many, or leave the size out.

v_call: TRBV7-8; j_call: TRBJ2-7; clone_size: .; d_call: TRBD1; cdr3_aa: CASRLYSGTVVSYEQYF; cdr3_nt: TGTGCCAGCAGGCTATATTCCGGGACAGTCGTCTCCTACGAGCAGTACTTC
v_call: TRBV10-1; j_call: TRBJ2-2; clone_size: .; d_call: TRBD2; cdr3_aa: CASSKGLAGIVGELFF; cdr3_nt: TGCGCCAGCAGTAAAGGACTAGCGGGAATAGTCGGGGAGCTGTTTTTT
v_call: TRBV27; j_call: TRBJ2-7; clone_size: .; d_call: .; cdr3_aa: CASSPATVNYEQYF; cdr3_nt: TGTGCCAGCAGTCCCGCTACAGTGAACTACGAGCAGTACTTC
v_call: TRBV6-1; j_call: TRBJ1-4; clone_size: .; d_call: TRBD1; cdr3_aa: CATILDRANEKLFF; cdr3_nt: TGTGCCACCATCTTGGACAGGGCTAATGAAAAACTGTTTTTT
v_call: TRBV28; j_call: TRBJ1-2; clone_size: once; d_call: TRBD1; cdr3_aa: CASSLGTGDYGYTF; cdr3_nt: TGTGCCAGCAGTTTAGGGACAGGTGACTATGGCTACACCTTC
v_call: TRBV28; j_call: TRBJ2-7; clone_size: .; d_call: TRBD1; cdr3_aa: CASSWTGKLSYEQYF; cdr3_nt: TGTGCCAGCAGTTGGACAGGGAAACTCTCCTACGAGCAGTACTTC
v_call: TRBV19; j_call: TRBJ1-2; clone_size: .; d_call: TRBD1; cdr3_aa: CASKGLQGASGYTF; cdr3_nt: TGTGCCAGTAAGGGCTTGCAGGGGGCCTCTGGCTACACCTTC
v_call: TRBV27; j_call: TRBJ2-7; clone_size: .; d_call: TRBD1; cdr3_aa: CASSPQGAPYEQYF; cdr3_nt: TGTGCCAGCAGTCCCCAGGGGGCCCCCTACGAGCAGTACTTC
v_call: TRBV5-4; j_call: TRBJ2-1; clone_size: .; d_call: .; cdr3_aa: CASSLELTSNEQFF; cdr3_nt: TGTGCCAGCAGCTTGGAACTGACTAGCAATGAGCAGTTCTTC
v_call: TRBV13; j_call: TRBJ1-2; clone_size: .; d_call: .; cdr3_aa: CASSAMDKRRDGYTF; cdr3_nt: TGTGCCAGCAGCGCGATGGACAAAAGACGGGATGGCTACACCTTC
v_call: TRBV7-6; j_call: TRBJ1-3; clone_size: .; d_call: TRBD1; cdr3_aa: CASSQTGIGNTIYF; cdr3_nt: TGTGCCAGCAGCCAGACAGGGATAGGAAACACCATATATTTT
v_call: TRBV15; j_call: TRBJ1-1; clone_size: .; d_call: .; cdr3_aa: CATRLHTEAFF; cdr3_nt: TGTGCCACCAGACTCCACACTGAAGCTTTCTTT
v_call: TRBV28; j_call: TRBJ1-5; clone_size: few; d_call: .; cdr3_aa: CASSLGGPQHF; cdr3_nt: TGTGCCAGCAGCCTAGGTGGGCCCCAGCATTTT
v_call: TRBV7-2; j_call: TRBJ1-1; clone_size: .; d_call: TRBD1; cdr3_aa: CASSYRDRVSEAFF; cdr3_nt: TGTGCCAGCAGCTACCGGGACAGGGTTTCCGAAGCTTTCTTT
v_call: TRBV5-6; j_call: TRBJ1-5; clone_size: .; d_call: .; cdr3_aa: CASSSPLEDQPQHF; cdr3_nt: TGTGCCAGCAGCTCCCCATTGGAGGATCAGCCCCAGCATTTT
v_call: TRBV28; j_call: TRBJ1-5; clone_size: .; d_call: .; cdr3_aa: CASRARGQPSHYSNQPQHF; cdr3_nt: TGTGCCAGCAGAGCCCGGGGACAACCGTCCCATTATAGCAATCAGCCCCAGCATTTT
v_call: TRBV6-6; j_call: TRBJ2-3; clone_size: .; d_call: .; cdr3_aa: CASSYLQSTDTQYF; cdr3_nt: TGTGCCAGCAGTTACCTACAGAGCACAGATACGCAGTATTTT
v_call: TRBV7-2; j_call: TRBJ1-2; clone_size: .; d_call: .; cdr3_aa: CASSEGRGERGYTF; cdr3_nt: TGTGCCAGCAGCGAGGGCCGAGGTGAGAGAGGCTACACCTTC
v_call: TRBV7-2; j_call: TRBJ2-7; clone_size: few; d_call: TRBD2; cdr3_aa: CASSASAGGGEQYF; cdr3_nt: TGTGCCAGCAGCGCCTCAGCGGGAGGGGGCGAGCAGTACTTC
v_call: TRBV29-1; j_call: TRBJ1-1; clone_size: .; d_call: TRBD1; cdr3_aa: CSVVIGRTGDTEAFF; cdr3_nt: TGCAGCGTTGTGATTGGTAGGACAGGGGACACTGAAGCTTTCTTT
v_call: TRBV7-2; j_call: TRBJ2-2; clone_size: .; d_call: .; cdr3_aa: CASSEILTDTGELFF; cdr3_nt: TGTGCCAGCAGCGAGATCCTCACCGACACCGGGGAGCTGTTTTTT
v_call: TRBV19; j_call: TRBJ1-1; clone_size: .; d_call: TRBD1; cdr3_aa: CASSKRGQSAGNTEAFF; cdr3_nt: TGTGCCAGTAGTAAAAGGGGACAGTCCGCTGGGAACACTGAAGCTTTCTTT
v_call: TRBV5-1; j_call: TRBJ2-1; clone_size: .; d_call: TRBD2; cdr3_aa: CASSLRLADNNEQFF; cdr3_nt: TGCGCCAGCAGCCTTAGACTAGCGGACAACAATGAGCAGTTCTTC
v_call: TRBV19; j_call: TRBJ2-2; clone_size: once; d_call: .; cdr3_aa: CASSIAGAPTGELFF; cdr3_nt: TGTGCCAGTAGTATAGCAGGGGCCCCCACCGGGGAGCTGTTTTTT
v_call: TRBV9; j_call: TRBJ2-1; clone_size: .; d_call: .; cdr3_aa: CASSPVSGSYNEQFF; cdr3_nt: TGTGCCAGCAGCCCAGTTAGCGGAAGTTACAATGAGCAGTTCTTC
v_call: TRBV5-1; j_call: TRBJ2-1; clone_size: .; d_call: .; cdr3_aa: CASSLDLGGNEQFF; cdr3_nt: TGCGCCAGCAGCTTGGATCTAGGTGGGAATGAGCAGTTCTTC
v_call: TRBV7-2; j_call: TRBJ2-2; clone_size: .; d_call: .; cdr3_aa: CASSLYTGINTGELFF; cdr3_nt: TGTGCCAGCAGCTTATATACCGGGATTAACACCGGGGAGCTGTTTTTT
v_call: TRBV5-1; j_call: TRBJ2-1; clone_size: .; d_call: .; cdr3_aa: CASNPASSYNEQFF; cdr3_nt: TGCGCCAGCAATCCGGCTAGCTCCTACAATGAGCAGTTCTTC
v_call: TRBV18; j_call: TRBJ2-7; clone_size: few; d_call: TRBD1; cdr3_aa: CASLPDRSTYEQYF; cdr3_nt: TGTGCCAGCTTACCGGACAGGTCGACCTACGAGCAGTACTTC
v_call: TRBV6-5; j_call: TRBJ1-1; clone_size: few; d_call: .; cdr3_aa: CASSGLGGSGGEAFF; cdr3_nt: TGTGCCAGCAGTGGCCTGGGGGGGTCCGGGGGTGAAGCTTTCTTT
v_call: TRBV6-5; j_call: TRBJ2-3; clone_size: .; d_call: TRBD2; cdr3_aa: CASSYSLAGVTDTQYF; cdr3_nt: TGTGCCAGCAGTTACTCGCTAGCGGGGGTCACAGATACGCAGTATTTT
v_call: TRBV7-3; j_call: TRBJ2-5; clone_size: .; d_call: .; cdr3_aa: CASSKGNLETQYF; cdr3_nt: TGTGCCAGCAGCAAGGGGAACTTGGAGACCCAGTACTTC
v_call: TRBV19; j_call: TRBJ2-1; clone_size: .; d_call: .; cdr3_aa: CASSPASRSGNEQFF; cdr3_nt: TGTGCCAGTAGCCCCGCTAGCAGGTCGGGAAATGAGCAGTTCTTC